This TCR beta chain appears in the sequencing data of a study of cytomegalovirus exposure and HLA in healthy donors (dated by TCRdb to the late 2010s). Study-level background: According to an earlier analysis of several hundred of the donors, about 190 million T cells yielded some 110 million unique TCR beta sequences and 276 Gb of sequence data. Typing coverage varied by locus: roughly 629-640 donors for A, B, C, DRB1 and DQB1; approximately 520 for DQA1; about 600 for DPA1; 450 to 480 for DPB1. The study combined high-throughput TCR immunosequencing, statistical association of individual TCRs with disease status, and machine learning to predict cytomegalovirus infection status. A later analysis re-examined previously published TCR beta repertoires from 500 to 700 donors and added high-resolution HLA genotyping to investigate patterns of TCR occurrence. HLA typing included class I and class II loci at four-digit resolution. Alongside the repertoire data, information on donor age, sex, ethnicity and CMV serostatus was compiled. About 5 DR-DQ haplotypes were handled as single units for association and clustering, since linkage in the cohort was strong. The genetic ancestry cluster associated with self-reported Caucasian donors included about four fifths of the roughly 360 genotyped donors. The study profiled the T cell repertoires of hundreds of subjects by immunosequencing and related them to cytomegalovirus serostatus. An early release that covered 640 HLA-typed donors contained about 300 gigabases of sequencing data and about 93 million unique TCR sequences. Across some 400 genotyped donors of the cohort, an average of about 240,000 unique TCR beta nucleotide sequences per donor were sequenced, and around 19% of those sequences were non-productive. The study was designed to test whether signatures of past pathogen exposure could be identified by cataloging public T cell receptors. In addition to the first cohort of approximately 670 subjects, a separate validation cohort of 130 or so different subjects was used. A later genetic analysis took genome-wide SNP genotypes for about 55% of the roughly 670 donors and used that subset as a discovery cohort. All discovery cohort repertoires had been generated using a single sequencing platform. To decide whether each TCR beta V gene segment behaved as functional or pseudogenic, an earlier analysis of some 540 of the donors relied on high-throughput TCR beta sequencing. Rather than using new phenotypic data, the later analysis identified candidate immune exposures from TCR beta sequences and from how often those sequences occurred across donors. The full study reports these points: CMV serostatus was the only immune exposure information available for the cohort. According to the authors, the approach could potentially be generalized to other disease states and immunological phenotypes. Most CMV-associated TCR beta chains appeared to be HLA-restricted in a later analysis, and the HLA associations seemed to be driven largely by CMV exposure. At a false discovery rate of 0.05, a later analysis linked about 17,000 TCR beta sequences to specific HLA alleles. A further reported finding was that TCR beta sequences accurately predicted the HLA-A and HLA-B alleles for most subjects in the first cohort. The presence/absence analyses assumed that sequencing depth was roughly uniform across donors, and that assumption may not be true. Some IMGT-functional V segments, including TRBV6-2 and TRBV6-3, could not be told apart with the 87-base-pair reads, so those segments were excluded. According to a later analysis, parvovirus B19, influenza, CMV and Epstein-Barr virus appeared linked to several top co-occurrence clusters. A later genetic analysis associated a missense DCLRE1C variant with V-gene and J-gene trimming of TCR beta chains, and an independent cohort replicated the association. HLA typing was unavailable for some donors at each locus, so association tests used only the typed subset. In this cohort, only TCR beta chains were sequenced, and detectable features were limited by the absence of alpha or paired-chain data. Because counts were too low, seventeen rarely observed V segments, including chromosome 9 orphons, were excluded from the earlier analysis of around 640 of the donors. Across donors, most TCR sequences were observed very rarely, whereas some public TCRs were present in many individuals. Linkage disequilibrium might explain the correlated functional status among segregating V segments, but an unknown experimental factor could not be excluded. In the study, 150 to 200 TCR beta chains were listed as associated with cytomegalovirus. In vitro tests confirmed that a few of the cytomegalovirus-associated TCR beta chains recognize cytomegalovirus antigens. According to a later analysis, TCR association rates differed among HLA loci, with DRB1 alleles showing the most associated TCRs and HLA-C alleles showing the fewest. Compared with equally common non-associated chains, HLA-associated TCR beta chains in a later analysis were more clonally expanded and had lower generation probabilities. Compared with the approximately 710-donor mean, donors in an Asian-associated ancestry cluster had fewer N-insertions in productive TCRs, according to a later genetic analysis. The sequencing pipeline was judged likely to have produced a cluster of highly shared sequence variants as a technical artifact. Cytomegalovirus status was reported to be diagnosed by the classifier with high specificity and sensitivity in both the original and validation cohorts. Broadly in line with IMGT annotations, most TCR beta V segments showed up in productive rearrangements about 87% or about 30% of the time in an earlier analysis of 450 to 750 of the donors. When HLA alleles, especially DR and DQ, strongly co-occurred, TCR associations were difficult to assign to individual alleles.

About this clone: It has no known antigen specificity. One base away there is no much larger clone; base qualities are not given.

The cohort consisted of fewer than 700 healthy bone marrow donors. All cohort members were sampled while nominally healthy, although unrecorded immune exposures were likely present. The donor tested CMV seronegative, placing the donor among the 350 to 400 seronegative members of the cohort. A peripheral blood sample was provided by each donor, and peripheral blood mononuclear cells were used for TCR beta sequencing. The Qiagen DNeasy Blood Extraction Kit was used to extract genomic DNA from the blood cell samples. The CDR3 runs 18 amino acids, cysteine and phenylalanine included. The CDR3 DNA has 54 bases and is translated from base 1. Based on the germline V gene, the CDR1 and CDR2 sequences are KGHSH and LQKENI. The V end loses 2 bases and the J end loses 0 bases, and a stretch of 14 bases separates them. The library was generated by the immunoSEQ multiplex PCR assay. For the multiplex PCR, a mixture combining 60 forward primers for TCR Vbeta segments and 13 reverse primers for TCR Jbeta segments was used. A multiplex PCR assay on genomic DNA amplified the CDR3 region of rearranged TCR beta genes. On the Illumina HiSeq System, the amplified TCR beta libraries were sequenced as 87-base-pair reads. The source study handled its data this way. A later analysis tallied 75 million to 85 million unique TCR beta chains across the 600 to 700 repertoires, and roughly 11 million of those chains were shared by two or more donors. Raw reads were error-corrected and collapsed into unique sequences by a nearest-neighbor algorithm in which closely related sequences were merged to remove PCR and sequencing errors. V, D and J gene segments were assigned by aligning CDR3 sequences to IMGT reference sequences. For a sequence to be retained, a match of at least six nucleotides was required to both a V gene segment and a J gene segment. A rearrangement counted as productive if the CDR3 had no stop codons and remained in frame with V and J, and every other rearrangement counted as non-productive. Following IMGT convention, CDR3 was defined as the stretch from the second conserved V-encoded cysteine to the conserved J-encoded phenylalanine. In an earlier analysis of around 540 of the donors, sequences lacking an unambiguous match to a single V gene segment were excluded. In an earlier analysis of 587 of the donors, a V segment was called functional when productive rearrangements were above 56.7%, and segregating when the standard deviation between donors exceeded 5%. A statistical classification framework was built for diagnosing cytomegalovirus status from the catalog of TCR beta chain sequences. In a later analysis, TCR nucleotide sequences were compared against IMGT/GENE-DB human TR gene sequences so that V and J genes could be assigned. A later analysis assigned CDR3 sequences and most-parsimonious VDJ recombination scenarios with the TCRdist pipeline. In a later analysis, each TCR beta chain was defined by its CDR3 amino acid sequence together with its V-gene family, and reads without a unique V-gene family were excluded. A later analysis removed 500 to 600 highly shared, low-generation-probability nucleotide sequences to deal with suspected cross-contamination and a sequencing artifact. A later analysis calculated a clonal expansion index for each public chain from normalized within-repertoire ranks of inferred template counts. In a later analysis, generation probabilities were computed with a VDJ recombination model fitted to out-of-frame rearrangements, and the resulting probabilities were checked against IGoR. In a later analysis, TCR-TCR, TCR-HLA and TCR-CMV co-occurrence was scored with hypergeometric tests, and a repertoire-size bias correction was applied to TCR pairs. To estimate false discovery rates, a later analysis permuted the HLA or CMV assignments 20 times. In a later analysis, co-occurring TCRs were grouped with DBSCAN, and TCRdist sequence similarity was added when clustering was performed within HLA-allele-positive subsets. Co-occurrence clustering excluded repertoires with fewer than 30,000 or more than 120,000 public chains, plus five with anomalous nucleotide sharing. What TCRdb holds here is the immuneACCESS table cut down to in-frame rearrangements. Part of the clones is not present; checked against another copy, under half of the missing clones reflect an unresolved V gene, and the others are unexplained. That table is the source of V, J and clone size, and D and trimming were worked out from the DNA. Here the sample has about 190,000 clones; 87% occur a single time. The ten largest make up over 1% of the sample.

What was sequenced was PBMCs. This receptor was taken from a man aged 25 to 40 in good health and CMV-seronegative. The chain was built from TRBV18 and TRBJ2-6; a weak D assignment points to TRBD1 (5 bases agree). The CDR3 has the sequence CASSPKRQGDSGANVLTF. The bases read TGTGCCAGCTCACCAAAGCGACAAGGGGACTCTGGGGCCAACGTCCTGACTTTC.